This T cell receptor beta chain was sequenced during a study of blood T cell repertoires in COVID-19. Study-level background: Both acute and convalescent COVID-19 samples were obtained from the United States, Italy and Spain. PBMCs, B-cell-depleted T cells, or T cells were the source of the cDNA or gDNA that made up the material.

Methods used by the authors: Amplification of reference gene primers was used by the study to estimate nucleated cell counts. The assay was immunoSEQ multiplex PCR, and TCRdb's table has in-frame clones only and misses some. V and J calls and clone size are copied from that table; D and trimming were computed from the DNA. The sample gives nearly 200,000 clones, approximately 90% of which show up once; 6.2% is in the top ten. Germline-derived CDR1 and CDR2 are MNHEY and SVGAGI. There are 13 residues in the CDR3. The V and J ends lost 6 bases and 2 bases respectively, with 11 bases between them. This TCR was sampled from a woman aged 40-49 years who had recovered from COVID-19. V gene TRBV6-5 combines with J gene TRBJ2-7; weak D call: TRBD1 (5 bases). Sequenced sample: peripheral blood. The CDR3 spells CASRQDATYEQYF. The CDR3, as DNA: TGTGCCAGCAGACAGGACGCAACCTACGAGCAGTACTTC.